The next 17 T cell receptor beta chains were all read from a single sample in a study of T cell responses to AZD1222 COVID-19 vaccine. Sequencing used immunoSEQ multiplex PCR; TCRdb keeps in-frame clones, though not all of them. The data hold around 58,000 clones, with roughly 82% observed a single time. The material was peripheral blood, obtained on day 0 of AZD1222 vaccination. The source of these receptors is an adult in good health.

The chain carries TRBV6-6 and TRBJ1-3; TRBD1 matches at 8 bases. CDR1 is MNHNY and CDR2 is SVGAGI in the germline V gene (reference sequence). This CDR3 is 17 amino acids long. With V trimmed by 5 bases and J by 0 bases, 9 bases remained unmatched. The CDR3 nucleotides are TGTGCCAGCAGTCCGGACAGGGCCTTCTTCTCTGGAAACACCATATATTTT. Its translation: CASSPDRAFFSGNTIYF.

The chain has TRBV2 and TRBJ2-5; D possibly corresponds to TRBD2 (5 bases). Trimming cost V 3 bases and J 1 base, with 9 bases left between them. Per the germline V gene, CDR1 is SNHLY and CDR2 is FYNNEI. The CDR3 runs to 14 residues. In DNA, the CDR3 is TGTGCCAGCAGTGAGACTACCTCCCAAGAGACCCAGTACTTC. This encodes CASSETTSQETQYF. Full variable domain (outside the CDR3, taken from reference TRBV2 and TRBJ2-5): EPEVTQTPSHQVTQMGQEVILRCVPISNHLYFYWYRQILGQKVEFLVSFYNNEISEKSEIFDDQFSVERPDGSNFTLKIRSTKLEDSAMYFCASSETTSQETQYFGPGTRLLVL.

This clone was seen only once. Written as DNA, the CDR3 is TGTGCCAGTAGTATTGGGAAAACCACGGGGGTGCAGCCCCAGCATTTT. This sequence encodes CASSIGKTTGVQPQHF. The rearrangement uses TRBV19 and TRBJ1-5; D might be TRBD1 (5 bases). There are 16 residues in the CDR3. Trimming removed 3 bases from V and 7 bases from J, with 19 bases in between. The germline V gene encodes CDR1 LNHDA and CDR2 SQIVND (reference sequence).

This clone was seen a single time. Germline and junction disagree at one end, which may indicate a read error. The V gene is TRBV27, the J gene TRBJ2-5; 7 nucleotides align to TRBD1. CDR3 size: 17 residues. Per the germline V gene, CDR1 is MNHEY and CDR2 is SMNVEV (reference sequence). The DNA of the CDR3 is TGTGCCAGCAGCTTATTCCCTCCTAGGGGGCTTGGAGAGACCCAGTACTTC. It encodes CASSLFPPRGLGETQYF.

The J gene is TRBJ1-4, the V gene TRBV11-2; the match to TRBD1 covers 12 bases. J lost 8 bases, V lost 5 bases, and 0 bases had no gene match. The CDR3 covers 13 residues. Germline V gives CDR1 SGHAT, CDR2 FQNNGV. CDR3 loop: CASSGTGGEKLFF. CDR3 coding DNA: TGTGCCAGCAGCGGGACAGGGGGCGAAAAACTGTTTTTT.

The CDR3 coding sequence is TGTGCCAGCAGCCAAGCTGATTGGTTCAGCAAAACCTACGAGCAGTACGTC. Translation gives CASSQADWFSKTYEQYV. The chain uses TRBV3-1 (or the pseudogene TRBV3-2) and TRBJ2-7; D is uncertain. Trimming stripped 1 base from V and 2 bases from J, with 18 bases between. This CDR3 comprises 17 residues. Germline V gene lookup returns CDR1 LGHDT and CDR2 YNNKEL (reference sequence).

The chain combines TRBV5-1 with TRBJ1-2; 9 bases agree with TRBD1. Per the germline V gene, CDR1 is SGHRS and CDR2 is YFSETQ. V lost 3 bases, J lost 8 bases, and 8 bases stayed unmatched. The CDR3 extends over 14 amino acids. The CDR3 reads CASSSRTGAEGYTF. The CDR3 coding sequence is TGCGCCAGCAGCTCCCGGACAGGGGCAGAAGGCTACACCTTC.

The chain has TRBV2 and TRBJ2-7, with a possible D match to TRBD1 (5 bases). The V gene lost 2 bases and the J gene lost 1 base, with 15 bases spanning the gap. CDR1 is SNHLY, CDR2 FYNNEI, per germline. The CDR3 is 16 residues long. The CDR3 DNA reads TGTGCCAGCAGTGAATTGCGCAGGGAACGATCCTACGAGCAGTACTTC. It yields the protein CASSELRRERSYEQYF.

J is TRBJ2-1 and V is TRBV7-8; D is possibly TRBD1 or TRBD2 (5 bases each). V was cut by 3 bases and J by 10 bases, with 10 bases left in between. Germline-derived CDR1 and CDR2 are SGHVS and FQNEAQ. The CDR3 has 12 residues. In DNA form, the CDR3 reads TGTGCCAGCAGCTTGACAGAGCGGGAGCAGTTCTTC. Translating gives CASSLTEREQFF.

In its sample, this clone is medium-sized (0.01 to 0.1%). CDR3 nucleotides: TGCGCCAGCAGCCAACTAGCGGGGAATGAGCAGTTCTTC. It encodes CASSQLAGNEQFF. V usage is TRBV5-1 and J usage is TRBJ2-1, with TRBD2 matching 10 bases. Losses at the gene ends were 4 bases for V and 7 bases for J; bases not matched to a gene: 2. This CDR3 has 13 amino acids. Germline assignment: CDR1 SGHRS and CDR2 YFSETQ.

This chain connects TRBV11-1 to TRBJ1-5; D gene uncertain. Trimming stripped 1 base from V and 6 bases from J, with 10 bases between. Germline V gene data show CDR1 as SGHAT and CDR2 as FQDESV (reference sequence). The length of the CDR3 is 14 residues. The CDR3 nucleotides are TGTGCCAGCAGCTTAGGTGGTATCGGTCAGCCCCAGCATTTT. Protein: CASSLGGIGQPQHF.

This chain links TRBV5-1 with TRBJ2-3; no reliable D call. CDR1 is SGHRS and CDR2 is YFSETQ in the germline V gene. The V gene lost 4 bases and the J gene lost 1 base, with 16 bases spanning the gap. The CDR3 sequence is 16 residues long. The CDR3: CASSAGRFTGTDTQYF. Written as DNA, the CDR3 is TGCGCCAGCAGCGCCGGACGGTTTACGGGCACAGATACGCAGTATTTT. Complete variable domain (other parts from reference TRBV5-1 and TRBJ2-3): KAGVTQTPRYLIKTRGQQVTLSCSPISGHRSVSWYQQTPGQGLQFLFEYFSETQRNKGNFPGRFSGRQFSNSRSEMNVSTLELGDSALYLCASSAGRFTGTDTQYFGPGTRLTVL.

This rearrangement joins TRBV10-3 to TRBJ2-7; TRBD2 aligns across 10 bases. Germline values: CDR1 ENHRY, CDR2 SYGVKD. V dropped 6 bases and J dropped 7; count of bases not matched to a gene: 9. The CDR3 contains 14 residues. Written as DNA, the CDR3 is TGTGCCATCAGCGGGGCTAGCGGGAGCAAAGAGCAGTACTTC. Encoded protein: CAISGASGSKEQYF.

This chain uses TRBV3-1 (or the pseudogene TRBV3-2) with TRBJ2-7; D remains ambiguous. V lost 0 bases and J lost 5, with 17 bases in between. The CDR3 consists of 16 residues. CDR1 and CDR2 from the germline V gene are LGHDT and YNNKEL (reference sequence). This CDR3 reads CASSQDSLQKAHEQYF. The CDR3 nucleotides read TGTGCCAGCAGCCAAGATTCCCTACAGAAAGCGCACGAGCAGTACTTC.

The chain links TRBV6-2 or TRBV6-3 to TRBJ2-2, with a possible D match to TRBD2 (5 bases). The CDR3 runs to 16 residues. The V end was cut by 0 bases, the J end by 4 bases, with 12 bases between. Germline V lookup: CDR1 MNHEY, CDR2 SVGEGT. DNA for the CDR3: TGTGCCAGCAGTTACTCGAGCGGTGACGCCACCGGGGAGCTGTTTTTT. Protein product: CASSYSSGDATGELFF.

This clone was detected only once. CDR3 residues: CASNPGLAYEQYV. The CDR3 DNA reads TGTGCCAGCAACCCAGGACTCGCCTACGAGCAGTACGTC. The chain combines TRBV6-5 with TRBJ2-7, with D maybe TRBD2 (5 bases). CDR1 is MNHEY, CDR2 SVGAGI, per germline. Trimming took 7 bases from V and 2 from J, leaving 12 bases between them. CDR3 size: 13 residues.

The chain joins TRBV21-1 to TRBJ1-1. TRBV21-1 is an annotated pseudogene. The CDR3 extends over 14 amino acids. The CDR3 DNA reads as TGTGCCAGCAGCAAAGAGCGGCTCCCGCTTGAAGCTTTCTTT. Encoded protein: CASSKERLPLEAFF.